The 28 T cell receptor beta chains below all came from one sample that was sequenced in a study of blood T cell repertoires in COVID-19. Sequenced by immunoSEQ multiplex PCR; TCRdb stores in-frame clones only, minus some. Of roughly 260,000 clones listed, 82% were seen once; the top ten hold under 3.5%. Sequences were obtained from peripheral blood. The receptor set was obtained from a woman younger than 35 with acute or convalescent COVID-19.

In DNA, the CDR3 is TGTGCCAGCAGCCAATCGAGCGCGAGAGGAAGCACAGATACGCAGTATTTT. This encodes CASSQSSARGSTDTQYF. The chain carries TRBV4-2 and TRBJ2-3; D uncertain. Germline CDR1 reads LGHNA; CDR2 reads YNFKEQ. V lost 2 bases and J 0 bases, leaving 15 bases between the germline ends. CDR3 size: 17 residues.

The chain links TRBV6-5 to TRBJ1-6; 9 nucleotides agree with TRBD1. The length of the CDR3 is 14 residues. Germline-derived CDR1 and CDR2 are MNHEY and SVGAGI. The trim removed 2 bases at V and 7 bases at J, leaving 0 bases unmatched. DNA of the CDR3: TGTGCCAGCAGTTACGGGACAGGGAATTCACCCCTCCACTTT. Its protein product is CASSYGTGNSPLHF.

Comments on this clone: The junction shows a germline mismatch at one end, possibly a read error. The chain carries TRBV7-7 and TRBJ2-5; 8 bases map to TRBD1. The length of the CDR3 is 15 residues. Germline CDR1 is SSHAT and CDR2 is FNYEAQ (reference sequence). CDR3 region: CASSLARGQRETQYF. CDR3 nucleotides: TGTGCTAGCAGCTTAGCCAGGGGGCAGCGTGAGACCCAGTACTTC.

CDR3 in DNA: TGTGCCAGCAGACATAGACAGGGTGGCAATGAGCAGTTCTTC. Translation gives CASRHRQGGNEQFF. The V gene is TRBV28, the J gene TRBJ2-1, with 7 positions matching TRBD1. V shed 6 bases, J shed 6 bases, and the junction held 8 bases outside the gene matches. The CDR3 extends over 14 amino acids. Germline V lookup: CDR1 MDHEN, CDR2 SYDVKM. The full variable domain, its missing parts supplied by reference TRBV28 and TRBJ2-1, is DVKVTQSSRYLVKRTGEKVFLECVQDMDHENMFWYRQDPGLGLRLIYFSYDVKMKEKGDIPEGYSVSREKKERFSLILESASTNQTSMYLCASRHRQGGNEQFFGPGTRLTVL.

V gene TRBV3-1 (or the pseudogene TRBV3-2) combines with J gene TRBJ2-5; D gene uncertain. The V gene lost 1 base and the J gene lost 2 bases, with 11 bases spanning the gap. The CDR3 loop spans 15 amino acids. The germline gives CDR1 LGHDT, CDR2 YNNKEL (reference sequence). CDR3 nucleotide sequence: TGTGCCAGCAGCCAAGTCGGAGACTGGCAAGAGACCCAGTACTTC. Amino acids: CASSQVGDWQETQYF.

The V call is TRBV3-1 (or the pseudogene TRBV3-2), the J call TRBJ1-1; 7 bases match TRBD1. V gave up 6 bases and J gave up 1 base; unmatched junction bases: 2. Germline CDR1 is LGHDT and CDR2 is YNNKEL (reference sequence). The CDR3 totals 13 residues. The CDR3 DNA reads TGTGCCAGCAGAAGGACAGGGAACACTGAAGCTTTCTTT. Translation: CASRRTGNTEAFF.

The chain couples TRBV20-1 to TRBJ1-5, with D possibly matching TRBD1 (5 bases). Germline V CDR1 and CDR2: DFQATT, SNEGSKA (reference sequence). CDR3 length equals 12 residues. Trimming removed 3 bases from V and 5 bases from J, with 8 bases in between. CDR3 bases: TGCAGTGCTAGTAGGGGATATCAGCCCCAGCATTTT. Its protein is CSASRGYQPQHF.

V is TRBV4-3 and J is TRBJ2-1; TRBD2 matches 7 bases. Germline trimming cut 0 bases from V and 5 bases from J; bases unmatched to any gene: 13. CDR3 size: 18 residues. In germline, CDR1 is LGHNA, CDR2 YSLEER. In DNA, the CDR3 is TGCGCCAGCAGCCAAGATTACGGGACTACCCAGATAAACAATGAGCAGTTCTTC. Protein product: CASSQDYGTTQINNEQFF.

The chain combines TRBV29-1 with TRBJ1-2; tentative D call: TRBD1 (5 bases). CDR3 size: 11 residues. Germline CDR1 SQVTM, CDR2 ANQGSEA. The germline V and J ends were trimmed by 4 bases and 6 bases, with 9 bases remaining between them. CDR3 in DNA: TGCAGCGTTGCAGGGCTCGATGGCTACACCTTC. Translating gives CSVAGLDGYTF.

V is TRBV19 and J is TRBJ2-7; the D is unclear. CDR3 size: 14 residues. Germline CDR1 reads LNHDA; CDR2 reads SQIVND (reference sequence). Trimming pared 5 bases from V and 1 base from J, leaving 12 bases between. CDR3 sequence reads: CASSAELRSYEQYF. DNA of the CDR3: TGTGCCAGTAGTGCAGAACTAAGATCCTACGAGCAGTACTTC.

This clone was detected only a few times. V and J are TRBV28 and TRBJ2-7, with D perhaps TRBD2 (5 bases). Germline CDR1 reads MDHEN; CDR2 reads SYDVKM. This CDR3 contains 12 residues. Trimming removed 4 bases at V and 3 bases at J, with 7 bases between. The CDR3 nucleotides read TGTGCCAGCAGTTCCGGGATCTACGAGCAGTACTTC. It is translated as CASSSGIYEQYF.

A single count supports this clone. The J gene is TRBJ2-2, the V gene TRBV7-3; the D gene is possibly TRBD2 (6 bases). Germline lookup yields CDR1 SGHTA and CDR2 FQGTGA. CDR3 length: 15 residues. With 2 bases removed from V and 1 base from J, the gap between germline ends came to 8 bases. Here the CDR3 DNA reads TGTGCCAGCAGCTTAGGGACTTGGAACACCGGGGAGCTGTTTTTT. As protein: CASSLGTWNTGELFF. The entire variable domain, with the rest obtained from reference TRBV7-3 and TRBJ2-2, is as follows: GAGVSQTPSNKVTEKGKYVELRCDPISGHTALYWYRQSLGQGPEFLIYFQGTGAADDSGLPNDRFFAVRPEGSVSTLKIQRTERGDSAVYLCASSLGTWNTGELFFGEGSRLTVL.

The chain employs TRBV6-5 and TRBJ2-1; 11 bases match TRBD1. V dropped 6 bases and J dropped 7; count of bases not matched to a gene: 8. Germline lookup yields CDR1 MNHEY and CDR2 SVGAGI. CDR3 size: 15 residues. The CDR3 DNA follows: TGTGCCAGCAGAATAACGGGACAGGGGGTGAATGAGCAGTTCTTC. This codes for CASRITGQGVNEQFF.

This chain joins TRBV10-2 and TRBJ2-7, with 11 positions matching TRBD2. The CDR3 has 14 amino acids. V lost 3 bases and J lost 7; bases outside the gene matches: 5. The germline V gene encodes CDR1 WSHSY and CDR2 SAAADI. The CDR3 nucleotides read TGCGCCAGCAGTGATCCGGGACTAGCGGATGAGCAGTACTTC. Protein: CASSDPGLADEQYF.

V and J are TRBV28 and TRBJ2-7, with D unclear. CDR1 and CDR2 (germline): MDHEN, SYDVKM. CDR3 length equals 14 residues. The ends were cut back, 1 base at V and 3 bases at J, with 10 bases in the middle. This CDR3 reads CASSLLVGYYEQYF. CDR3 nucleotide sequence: TGTGCCAGCAGTTTATTAGTGGGCTACTACGAGCAGTACTTC. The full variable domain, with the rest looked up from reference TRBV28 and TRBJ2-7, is DVKVTQSSRYLVKRTGEKVFLECVQDMDHENMFWYRQDPGLGLRLIYFSYDVKMKEKGDIPEGYSVSREKKERFSLILESASTNQTSMYLCASSLLVGYYEQYFGPGTRLTVT.

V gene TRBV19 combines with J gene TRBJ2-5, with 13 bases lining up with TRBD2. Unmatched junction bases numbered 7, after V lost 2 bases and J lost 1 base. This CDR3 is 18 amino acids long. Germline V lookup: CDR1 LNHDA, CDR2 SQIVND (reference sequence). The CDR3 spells CASSISLAGGPSQETQYF. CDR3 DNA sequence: TGTGCCAGTAGTATATCACTAGCGGGAGGGCCCAGCCAAGAGACCCAGTACTTC.

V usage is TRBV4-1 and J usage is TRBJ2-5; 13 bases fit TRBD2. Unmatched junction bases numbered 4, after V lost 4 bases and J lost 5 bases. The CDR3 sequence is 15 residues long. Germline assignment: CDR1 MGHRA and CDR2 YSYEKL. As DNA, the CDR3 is TGCGCCAGCAGCCCCGGGACTAGCGGGGCGGAGACCCAGTACTTC. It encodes CASSPGTSGAETQYF.

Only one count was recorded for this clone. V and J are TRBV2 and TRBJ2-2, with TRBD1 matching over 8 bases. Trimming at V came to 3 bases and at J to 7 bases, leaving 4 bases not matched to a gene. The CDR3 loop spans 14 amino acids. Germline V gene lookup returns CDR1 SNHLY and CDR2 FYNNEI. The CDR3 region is CASSDRGPNGELFF. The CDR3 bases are TGTGCCAGCAGTGACAGGGGGCCGAACGGGGAGCTGTTTTTT. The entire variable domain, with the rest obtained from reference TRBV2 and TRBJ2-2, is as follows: EPEVTQTPSHQVTQMGQEVILRCVPISNHLYFYWYRQILGQKVEFLVSFYNNEISEKSEIFDDQFSVERPDGSNFTLKIRSTKLEDSAMYFCASSDRGPNGELFFGEGSRLTVL.

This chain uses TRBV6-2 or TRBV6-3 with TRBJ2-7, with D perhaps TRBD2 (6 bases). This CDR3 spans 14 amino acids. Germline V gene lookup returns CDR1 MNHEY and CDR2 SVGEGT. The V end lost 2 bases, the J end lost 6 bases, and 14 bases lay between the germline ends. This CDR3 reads CASSYHGSGAEQYF. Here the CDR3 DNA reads TGTGCCAGCAGTTACCACGGGAGTGGGGCCGAGCAGTACTTC.

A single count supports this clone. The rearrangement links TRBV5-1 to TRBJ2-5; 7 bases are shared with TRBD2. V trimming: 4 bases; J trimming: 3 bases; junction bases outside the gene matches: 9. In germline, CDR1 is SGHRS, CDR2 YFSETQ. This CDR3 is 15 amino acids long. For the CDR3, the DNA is TGCGCCAGCAGCGGACTAGGGGTAGGGAAAGAGACCCAGTACTTC. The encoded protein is CASSGLGVGKETQYF.

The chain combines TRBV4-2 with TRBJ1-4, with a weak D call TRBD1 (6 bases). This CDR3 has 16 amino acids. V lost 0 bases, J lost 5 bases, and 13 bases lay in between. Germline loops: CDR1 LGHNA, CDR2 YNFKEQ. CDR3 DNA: TGTGCCAGCAGCCAAGACAGAGGGCAGGGGAATGAAAAACTGTTTTTT. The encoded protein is CASSQDRGQGNEKLFF.

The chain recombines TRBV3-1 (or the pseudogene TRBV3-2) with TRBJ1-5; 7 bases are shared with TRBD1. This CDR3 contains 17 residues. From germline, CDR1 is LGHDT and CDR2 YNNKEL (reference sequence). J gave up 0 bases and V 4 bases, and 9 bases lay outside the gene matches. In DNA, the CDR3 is TGTGCCAGCAGCCCCCTAACGACAGGGAATAGCAATCAGCCCCAGCATTTT. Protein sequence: CASSPLTTGNSNQPQHF.

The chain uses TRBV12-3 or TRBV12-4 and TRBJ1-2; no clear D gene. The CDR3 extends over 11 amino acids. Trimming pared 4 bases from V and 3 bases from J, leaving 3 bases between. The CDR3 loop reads CASSSYYGYTF. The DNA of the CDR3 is TGTGCCAGCAGTTCGTACTATGGCTACACCTTC.

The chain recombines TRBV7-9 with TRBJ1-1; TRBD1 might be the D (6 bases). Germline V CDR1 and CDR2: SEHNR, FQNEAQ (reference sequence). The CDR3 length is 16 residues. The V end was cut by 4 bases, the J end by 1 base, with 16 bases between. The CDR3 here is CASSYRGGAGNTEAFF. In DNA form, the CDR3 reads TGTGCCAGCAGCTACCGCGGGGGCGCCGGGAACACTGAAGCTTTCTTT.

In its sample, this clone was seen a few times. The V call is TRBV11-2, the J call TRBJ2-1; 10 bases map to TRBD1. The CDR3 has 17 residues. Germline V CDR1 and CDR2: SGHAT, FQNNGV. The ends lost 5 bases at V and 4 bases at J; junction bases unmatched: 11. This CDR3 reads CASSPRGGTGVYNEQFF. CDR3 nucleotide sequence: TGTGCCAGCAGCCCACGGGGTGGGACAGGGGTGTACAATGAGCAGTTCTTC.

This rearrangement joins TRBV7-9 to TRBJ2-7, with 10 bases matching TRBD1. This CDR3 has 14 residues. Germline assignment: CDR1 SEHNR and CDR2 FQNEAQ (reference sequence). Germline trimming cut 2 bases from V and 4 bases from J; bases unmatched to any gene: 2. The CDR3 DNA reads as TGTGCCAGCAGCTTACTGGGACAGGGGTACGAGCAGTACTTC. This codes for CASSLLGQGYEQYF.

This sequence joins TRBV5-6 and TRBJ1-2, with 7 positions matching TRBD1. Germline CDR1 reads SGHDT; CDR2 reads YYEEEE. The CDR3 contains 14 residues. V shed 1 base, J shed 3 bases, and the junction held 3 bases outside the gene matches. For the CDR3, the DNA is TGTGCCAGCAGCTTGCAAACAGGGGACTATGGCTACACCTTC. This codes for CASSLQTGDYGYTF. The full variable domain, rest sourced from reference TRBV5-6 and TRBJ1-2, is DAGVTQSPTHLIKTRGQQVTLRCSPKSGHDTVSWYQQALGQGPQFIFQYYEEEERQRGNFPDRFSGHQFPNYSSELNVNALLLGDSALYLCASSLQTGDYGYTFGSGTRLTVV.

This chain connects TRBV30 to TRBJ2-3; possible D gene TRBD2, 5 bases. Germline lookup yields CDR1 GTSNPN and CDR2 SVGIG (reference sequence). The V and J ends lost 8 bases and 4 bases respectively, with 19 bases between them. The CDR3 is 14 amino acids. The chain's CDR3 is CAGSRELRADTQYF. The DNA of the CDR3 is TGTGCCGGGTCAAGGGAGCTCCGTGCAGATACGCAGTATTTT.